This TCR beta chain came from a study of CD8+ T cells in alopecia areata listed by TCRdb under 2018. General notes on the study: Treated patients were enrolled in an open-label pilot trial of oral tofacitinib, 5 to 10 mg twice daily, for moderate-to-severe alopecia areata. Patients received tofacitinib for 6 to 18 months and were then followed off drug for 6 months to check for delayed response and recurrence. Disease severity in treated patients was measured with the SALT score, which quantifies the percentage of affected scalp surface area. The study used high-throughput TCRbeta sequencing to examine T cell clonal expansion in alopecia areata, in both the C3H/HeJ mouse model and human patients. Scalp tissue and sorted CD4+ and CD8+ peripheral blood T cells from patchy and totalis/universalis alopecia areata patients and from healthy controls were covered by human TCRbeta sequencing. Tofacitinib-treated patients had biopsies at baseline and at 4 and 24 weeks of treatment, with a later scalp biopsy in several patients. Scalp clonality was compared among normal scalp (n=4), patchy alopecia areata scalp (n=8), and alopecia totalis/universalis scalp (n=8). The RNA source kit depended on sample type: the PAXgene miRNA kit for fixed scalp, the miRNeasy kit for PBMCs, and the RNeasy kit for mouse skin. TCRbeta CDR3 regions were amplified by immunoSEQ multiplex PCR using 35 Vbeta forward and 13 Jbeta reverse primers.

The time point label corresponds to: roughly 24 weeks on oral tofacitinib. Explained via the paper, the treatment or condition label denotes: oral pan-JAK inhibitor, 5-10 mg twice daily. Lesional scalp punch biopsies and peripheral blood were obtained from alopecia areata patients. PBMCs were isolated by density centrifugation and stained for CD3, CD4 and CD8, after which CD4+ and CD8+ T cells were sorted on a FACSAria. General findings and caveats noted by the study authors: Lesional scalp, especially in alopecia totalis/universalis, showed higher clonality and more expanded CD8+ clones than normal scalp, suggesting antigenic drive. Shared TCR sequences between patients were less evident than in mice, which may be partly attributable to HLA diversity in the patient population. Tofacitinib significantly lowered scalp clonality and the number of expanded CD8+ clones among the top 100 scalp clones. Scalp TCR repertoire analysis is complicated because resident alphabeta T cells in normal human skin are also sequenced, whereas mouse skin is dominated by gammadelta T cells. Because the treated cohort was small and had just a single nonresponder, larger studies are needed to establish links between baseline CD8+ expansion and response. Many expanded lesional clones persisted in scalp and blood during tofacitinib treatment, which may partly explain relapse after stopping treatment.

The library was prepared using the immunoSEQ multiplex PCR assay. RNA was extracted from all samples and reverse transcribed into cDNA as template for TCR sequencing. SuperScript III was used for first-strand cDNA synthesis, primed with a 2:1 mix of oligo-dT and random hexamers. A synthetic immune receptor repertoire was used to assess amplification bias, and residual bias was removed computationally. Turning to the authors' computational methods: After raw reads were preprocessed to remove errors, the CDR3 was defined following IMGT conventions as running from the conserved cysteine to phenylalanine. Clonality was calculated as 1 minus Shannon entropy normalized by log2 of the number of productive unique TCRs. CD4 or CD8 identity of scalp clones was inferred by cross-referencing scalp TCRbeta sequences with sorted blood CD4 and CD8 repertoires. TCRdb mirrors the immuneACCESS table, restricted to in-frame sequences. Some clones are absent from its copies; in checked studies, under half trace to an unresolved V gene, and the reason for the others is unknown. V and J calls and clone size follow that table, whereas D and trimming were derived from the DNA. The sample table records under 350,000 clones; about 62% of these occur just once. The ten largest account for over 1.5% of the sample.

About this clone itself: Its binding antigen is unknown. Per-nucleotide qualities are absent, and no much larger clonotype sits a single base away.

The source material was CD4+ T cells sorted from blood, sampled at week 24, from a patient treated with tofacitinib. The receptor was derived from a human donor with alopecia areata.

The nucleotide sequence reads TGCAGCGTTGAGTCGGGGGGGTCTCGGGATGAGCAGTTCTTC. Translated, it gives CSVESGGSRDEQFF. The chain couples TRBV29-1 to TRBJ2-1, with 8 junctional bases fitting TRBD2. Including the terminal cysteine and phenylalanine, the CDR3 comprises 14 residues. Only the CDR3 DNA stays, 42 bases, in frame from base 1. The V end gives up 3 bases and the J end 8 bases, leaving 9 bases in the junction not matched to a gene. The germline V gene encodes CDR1 SQVTM and CDR2 ANQGSEA.